The 6 T cell receptor beta chains below come from one sample, sequenced in a study of PD-L1 blockade in urothelial cancer. Time point of the sample: peripheral blood 6 weeks after treatment start. The method was immunoSEQ multiplex PCR; TCRdb's version includes in-frame clones alone and lacks a portion of them. The sample consists of over 20,000 clones, more than 75% of them appearing once. The material was PBMCs, obtained around atezolizumab (anti-PD-L1) treatment. The receptors stem from a woman aged 55-75 years with urothelial cancer.

The chain is built from TRBV7-3 and TRBJ1-6, with TRBD1 identical over 7 bases. The germline gives CDR1 SGHTA, CDR2 FQGTGA. Losses at the gene ends were 7 bases for V and 10 bases for J; bases not matched to a gene: 10. The CDR3 spans 14 residues. CDR3 sequence: CASTKDRDGSPLHF. As DNA, the CDR3 is TGTGCCAGCACCAAAGACAGGGACGGATCACCCCTCCACTTT.

CDR3 sequence: CASSYSRGLTGNTIYF. In nucleotides, the CDR3 is TGTGCCAGCAGTTACTCTAGGGGGCTTACCGGAAACACCATATATTTT. The genes are TRBV6-5 and TRBJ1-3; TRBD1 matches 7 bases. Germline lookup yields CDR1 MNHEY and CDR2 SVGAGI. The CDR3 consists of 16 residues. The V gene end was trimmed by 0 bases and the J gene end by 4 bases; junction bases not matched to a gene: 6.

The rearrangement links TRBV15 to TRBJ2-7; TRBD1 matches 9 bases. This CDR3 comprises 16 residues. V lost 5 bases and J lost 4; bases outside the gene matches: 12. Germline CDR1 is LNHNV and CDR2 is YYDKDF (reference sequence). The CDR3 spells CATSRDRVPTSYEQYF. The CDR3 region has the DNA TGTGCCACCAGCCGGGACAGGGTACCCACCTCTTACGAGCAGTACTTC.

The chain recombines TRBV28 with TRBJ2-7, with D possibly matching TRBD1 (5 bases). The CDR3 extends over 13 amino acids. Germline CDR1 MDHEN, CDR2 SYDVKM. Trimming pared 5 bases from V and 7 bases from J, leaving 15 bases between. CDR3 nucleotide sequence: TGTGCCAGCAGTAACCGACAGAGTGAGGAGCAGTACTTC. This sequence encodes CASSNRQSEEQYF.

The V and J genes are TRBV7-3 and TRBJ1-6; D perhaps matches TRBD1 (5 bases). Germline CDR1 is SGHTA and CDR2 is FQGTGA. The CDR3 spans 17 residues. V dropped 5 bases and J dropped 3 bases, with 17 bases sitting between them. This CDR3 reads CASSPNPRGDYNSPLHF. The CDR3 nucleotides read TGTGCCAGCAGCCCAAATCCTCGGGGGGACTATAATTCACCCCTCCACTTT.

A single count supports this clone. The rearrangement joins TRBV27 to TRBJ1-5; D unresolved. Germline CDR1 reads MNHEY; CDR2 reads SMNVEV (reference sequence). Between the trimmed V and J ends, which lost 2 bases and 9 bases, there was a span of 11 bases. The CDR3 is 13 amino acids. CDR3 coding DNA: TGTGCCAGCAGTTTAAACCTCGCGGGGCCCCAGCATTTT. Translation gives CASSLNLAGPQHF.